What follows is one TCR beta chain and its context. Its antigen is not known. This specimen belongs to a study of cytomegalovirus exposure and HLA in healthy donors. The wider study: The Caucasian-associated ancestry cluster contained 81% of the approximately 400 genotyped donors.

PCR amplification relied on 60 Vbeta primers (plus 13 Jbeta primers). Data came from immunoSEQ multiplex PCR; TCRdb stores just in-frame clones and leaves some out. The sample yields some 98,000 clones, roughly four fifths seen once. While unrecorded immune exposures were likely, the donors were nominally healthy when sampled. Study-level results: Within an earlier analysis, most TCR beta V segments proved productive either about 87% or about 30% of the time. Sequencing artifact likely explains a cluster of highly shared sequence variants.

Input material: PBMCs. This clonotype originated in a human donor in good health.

CDR3 coding DNA: TGTGCCACCAGCAGGGGGCTCGCAGAGACCCAGTACTTC. This translates into CATSRGLAETQYF. V and J are TRBV15 and TRBJ2-5; D is perhaps TRBD1 (5 bases). Trimming took 3 bases from V and 4 from J, leaving 9 bases between them. The CDR3 is 13 amino acids. Per the germline V gene, CDR1 is LNHNV and CDR2 is YYDKDF (reference sequence).